This T cell receptor beta chain was observed in a study of cytomegalovirus exposure and HLA in healthy donors. The CDR3 has 13 amino acids. Trimming stripped 3 bases from V and 3 bases from J, with 8 bases between. Looked up from germline, CDR1 is MNHEY and CDR2 is SMNVEV (reference sequence). PCR used 60 Vbeta primers and 13 Jbeta primers. Assay used: immunoSEQ multiplex PCR; TCRdb lists only in-frame clones, some missing. The table for this sample gives about 53,000 clones. This TCR was recovered from a man aged 18 to 30 in good health and CMV-seropositive. Sequencing was performed on PBMCs. The chain couples TRBV27 to TRBJ1-2, with D hard to call. The CDR3 nucleotides are TGTGCCAGCAGTTTCCGGGTGGACTATGGCTACACCTTC. Its protein product is CASSFRVDYGYTF.